Sequencing of this TCR beta chain was carried out in a study of T cells in Graves' hyperthyroidism and ophthalmopathy. General study findings and limits: Ophthalmopathy, as predicted by the model, came a median around 6.7 months after the prediction. Blood also showed most of the thyroid clonotypes that were expanded above 0.001.

As concerns this clonotype: Its target is unknown.

The CDR3 runs to 15 residues. Germline loops: CDR1 MGHRA, CDR2 YSYEKL. The ends were cut back, 1 base at V and 1 base at J, with 10 bases in the middle. Hyperthyroidism, newly diagnosed and lasting under 2 months, affected patients aged 18 to 65. When hyperthyroidism was first diagnosed, the blood sample was taken, preceding any ophthalmopathy symptoms. TCR beta CDR3 sequences were amplified from RNA transcripts. HTBI primers were employed in a first-round RT-PCR of the TCR CDR3. One entry per CDR3 protein, called by TCRdb with MiXCR from the multiplex PCR reads. The sample yields 350,000 or so distinct CDR3 sequences, about a sixth seen once.

This clonotype originated in a woman aged 25 to 39 with Graves' hyperthyroidism that later progressed to Graves' ophthalmopathy. The V and J genes are TRBV4-1 and TRBJ1-1; D is uncertain. The sample taken for sequencing was blood. CDR3 coding DNA: TGCGCCAGCAGCCAAGGCACCTTGGGGAACACTGAAGCTTTCTTT. Translated: CASSQGTLGNTEAFF.